Each of the 32 T cell receptor beta chains below was sequenced from the same sample in a study of T cells in Graves' hyperthyroidism and ophthalmopathy (dated by TCRdb to the late 2010s). The method behind the library was multiplex PCR. Sequencing used an Illumina HiSeq 2000. TCR beta CDR3 regions were amplified from RNA transcripts. The first round of RT-PCR for the TCR CDR3 was performed with the HTBI primer set and the Qiagen OneStep RT-PCR kit. The public reads were reanalyzed by TCRdb: fastp trimming at Q25, MiXCR alignment, in-frame beta chains only. Records with the same CDR3 protein are collapsed into one entry carrying the most frequent genes and DNA. A total of around 340,000 distinct CDR3 sequences appear in this sample, approximately 15% of them only once. The ten largest clones take up around 25% of the sample. Sequencing was done on a sample of blood. Receptors were obtained from a woman aged 30 to 39 with Graves' hyperthyroidism.

V and J are TRBV20-1 and TRBJ2-7, with D unresolved. From germline, CDR1 is DFQATT and CDR2 SNEGSKA (reference sequence). Trimming removed 0 bases from V and 3 bases from J, with 9 bases in between. The CDR3 consists of 13 residues. The DNA for the CDR3 is TGCAGTGCTAGAGATCGGCAGATCTACGAGCAGTACTTC. Protein sequence: CSARDRQIYEQYF.

V and J are TRBV7-9 and TRBJ1-2; 7 bases line up with TRBD1. CDR1 is SEHNR and CDR2 is FQNEAQ in the germline V gene (reference sequence). The J segment lost 14 bases and the V segment lost 5 bases, leaving 20 bases of the junction unmatched. CDR3 length equals 15 residues. In nucleotides, the CDR3 is TGTGCCAGCAGCGTAGGAGGGACAGACTCAAGGGCAGGAACCTTC. Amino acids: CASSVGGTDSRAGTF.

This clonotype was picked up many times. This chain connects TRBV30 to TRBJ1-1; D remains ambiguous. Looked up from germline, CDR1 is GTSNPN and CDR2 is SVGIG (reference sequence). V was clipped by 5 bases and J by 0 bases, with 7 bases between them. CDR3 size: 12 residues. The CDR3: CAWDPLNTEAFF. The CDR3 nucleotides are TGTGCCTGGGACCCCTTGAACACTGAAGCTTTCTTT.

This clonotype came up many times. The chain employs TRBV7-2 and TRBJ2-1; D uncertain. Trimming pared 5 bases from V and 5 bases from J, leaving 7 bases between. This CDR3 contains 12 residues. Germline values: CDR1 SGHTA, CDR2 FQGNSA. The CDR3 DNA reads TGTGCCAGCAGCGTGGGGAACAATGAGCAGTTCTTC. It encodes CASSVGNNEQFF.

By proportion, this clonotype is medium-sized. The chain is built from TRBV28 and TRBJ2-1, with a possible D match to TRBD1 (6 bases). Trimming stripped 3 bases from V and 4 bases from J, with 10 bases between. The CDR3 runs 14 residues. Germline V gene lookup returns CDR1 MDHEN and CDR2 SYDVKM. This CDR3 is CASSFYGQYNEQFF. The CDR3 DNA reads TGTGCCAGCAGTTTTTATGGACAGTACAATGAGCAGTTCTTC.

The table lists this clonotype with a few counts. The chain joins TRBV20-1 to TRBJ1-5; TRBD1 might be the D (5 bases). Germline values: CDR1 DFQATT, CDR2 SNEGSKA (reference sequence). The CDR3 length is 13 residues. V lost 6 bases to trimming and J lost 2 bases, with 11 bases between them. The CDR3 DNA follows: TGCAGTGCCACTGGGGGGGGCAATCAGCCCCAGCATTTT. Translating it yields CSATGGGNQPQHF.

At least ten counts were recorded for this clonotype. The chain couples TRBV11-1 to TRBJ2-1; TRBD2 is a possible D gene (6 bases). Germline V gene lookup returns CDR1 SGHAT and CDR2 FQDESV (reference sequence). The CDR3 covers 17 residues. V dropped 5 bases and J dropped 0 bases, with 17 bases sitting between them. CDR3 bases: TGTGCCAGCAGCACTCGGACGGCTAGCGCCTCCTACAATGAGCAGTTCTTC. Encoded protein: CASSTRTASASYNEQFF.

In its sample, this clonotype was seen a few times. The chain is built from TRBV6-1 and TRBJ2-1; TRBD1 aligns across 9 bases. This CDR3 spans 16 amino acids. V trimming: 6 bases; J trimming: 2 bases; junction bases outside the gene matches: 8. Germline loops: CDR1 MNHNS, CDR2 SASEGT. CDR3 region: CASSLEGQGPYNEQFF. The CDR3 DNA reads TGTGCCAGCAGCCTAGAGGGACAGGGCCCCTACAATGAGCAGTTCTTC.

This clonotype has only a few counts. The chain employs TRBV10-3 and TRBJ1-1; TRBD1 is a possible D gene (6 bases). Looked up from germline, CDR1 is ENHRY and CDR2 is SYGVKD. V lost 0 bases to trimming and J lost 0 bases, with 17 bases between them. The CDR3 contains 18 residues. CDR3 residues: CAISESMDSRTMNTEAFF. CDR3 in DNA: TGTGCCATCAGTGAGTCGATGGACAGTCGCACTATGAACACTGAAGCTTTCTTT.

This clonotype was seen ten or more times. The chain uses TRBV12-3 or TRBV12-4 and TRBJ1-2; D gene unclear. The V end lost 5 bases, the J end lost 8 bases, and 18 bases lay between the germline ends. This CDR3 spans 14 amino acids. For the CDR3, the DNA is TGTGCCAGCAGTCCCTCATTTGGGAGTGGAGGCTACACCTTC. Residues: CASSPSFGSGGYTF.

The sample holds many counts of this clonotype. The CDR3 is CASRFDRVRGGYTF. CDR3 in DNA: TGTGCCAGCAGATTTGACAGGGTGAGAGGAGGCTACACCTTC. The gene calls are TRBV28 and TRBJ1-2, with TRBD1 matching 7 bases. Germline CDR1 MDHEN, CDR2 SYDVKM. This CDR3 is built from 14 residues. V gave up 6 bases and J gave up 8 bases; unmatched junction bases: 12.

The gene calls are TRBV5-6 and TRBJ1-5; no clear D gene. Trimming stripped 1 base from V and 5 bases from J, with 13 bases between. This CDR3 is built from 15 residues. CDR1 is SGHDT and CDR2 is YYEEEE in the germline V gene. The CDR3 loop is CASSLRIGIDQPQHF. The CDR3 DNA reads as TGTGCCAGCAGCTTGCGTATCGGGATTGATCAGCCCCAGCATTTT.

This clonotype has ten or more counts. This sequence joins TRBV6-5 and TRBJ1-1; D ambiguous. V dropped 0 bases and J dropped 0 bases, with 8 bases sitting between them. The CDR3 covers 15 residues. Germline V gene sequence: CDR1 MNHEY, CDR2 SVGAGI. The CDR3 loop is CASSYSTDVNTEAFF. The CDR3 bases are TGTGCCAGCAGTTACTCGACGGACGTGAACACTGAAGCTTTCTTT.

This clonotype was counted ten times or more. This chain links TRBV7-3 with TRBJ1-1; D is undetermined. Germline CDR1 and CDR2: SGHTA and FQGTGA. Deletions cut 5 bases from V and 1 base from J, with 8 bases between. The CDR3 has 13 amino acids. DNA of the CDR3: TGTGCCAGCAGCCCGAATCGGAACACTGAAGCTTTCTTT. It specifies CASSPNRNTEAFF.

This clonotype turned up a few times. The genes are TRBV9 and TRBJ2-7; 8 nucleotides align to TRBD2. The germline V gene encodes CDR1 SGDLS and CDR2 YYNGEE. V trimming: 0 bases; J trimming: 6 bases; junction bases outside the gene matches: 11. CDR3 length equals 16 residues. In DNA, the CDR3 is TGTGCCAGCAGCGTAGATAACGGGAGGGCCGGTCGCGAGCAGTACTTC. It translates to CASSVDNGRAGREQYF.

The rearrangement uses TRBV30 and TRBJ2-4; TRBD2 matches at 7 bases. Germline CDR1 is GTSNPN and CDR2 is SVGIG (reference sequence). The CDR3 spans 13 residues. V lost 3 bases to trimming and J lost 6 bases; unmatched junction nucleotides: 5. The CDR3, as DNA: TGTGCCTGGAGCGTAGCGGGCTTAAACATTCAGTACTTC. Translation: CAWSVAGLNIQYF.

This clonotype was detected only once. This chain connects TRBV10-3 to TRBJ2-1; 8 positions match TRBD2. The CDR3 is made up of 16 amino acids. The V and J ends lost 10 bases and 5 bases, in that order; junction bases with no gene match: 16. Germline V gene data show CDR1 as ENHRY and CDR2 as SYGVKD. The CDR3 here is CATTGDKRERNNEQFF. The CDR3 bases are TGTGCCACCACTGGAGATAAGCGGGAGCGGAACAATGAGCAGTTCTTC.

This clonotype was observed a few times. The V and J genes are TRBV20-1 and TRBJ2-5; 11 bases map to TRBD2. Losses at the gene ends were 5 bases for V and 4 bases for J; bases not matched to a gene: 3. CDR1 is DFQATT and CDR2 is SNEGSKA in the germline V gene (reference sequence). CDR3 size: 13 residues. CDR3 protein: CSALTSGIETQYF. CDR3 bases: TGCAGTGCTCTGACTAGCGGGATAGAGACCCAGTACTTC.

Of note for this clonotype: At one of its ends the junction is not consistent with the germline gene, which may arise from a read error. J is TRBJ1-1 and V is TRBV19; 9 bases are a match to TRBD1. This CDR3 comprises 15 residues. Germline loops: CDR1 LNHDA, CDR2 SQIVND (reference sequence). The CDR3 loop reads CAGSATGGSNTEAFF. The CDR3 DNA is TGTGCCGGTAGCGCAACAGGGGGCTCGAACACTGAAGCTTTCTTT.

In the case of this clonotype: This clone may be a read error of a much larger clone one base away. J is TRBJ2-3 and V is TRBV5-4, with D hard to call. This CDR3 contains 14 residues. The V gene lost 6 bases and the J gene lost 5 bases, with 16 bases spanning the gap. Germline lookup yields CDR1 SGHNT and CDR2 YYREEE (reference sequence). The CDR3 DNA reads as TGTGCCAGCAACTTTGGACGGCTGGGAGATACGCAGTATTTT. It specifies CASNFGRLGDTQYF.

The CDR3 DNA reads TGTGCCAGCAGTTCTGGACGGCGGGATCACGAGCAGTACTTC. Translated, it gives CASSSGRRDHEQYF. The chain links TRBV7-6 to TRBJ2-7, with TRBD2 as a possible D gene (6 bases). CDR1 and CDR2 from the germline V gene are SGHVS and FNYEAQ. The CDR3 is made up of 14 amino acids. Trimming pared 6 bases from V and 5 bases from J, leaving 17 bases between.

The chain joins TRBV6-1 to TRBJ2-1, with D possibly TRBD1 on 6 matching bases. V lost 6 bases and J 15 bases, leaving 21 bases between the germline ends. Germline lookup yields CDR1 MNHNS and CDR2 SASEGT. There are 13 residues in the CDR3. CDR3 sequence reads: CASSPLGPGAAFF. Written as DNA, the CDR3 is TGTGCCAGCAGCCCACTGGGGCCAGGGGCGGCGTTCTTC.

This chain uses TRBV3-1 with TRBJ2-7; D is possibly TRBD2 (5 bases). This CDR3 has 18 amino acids. Germline V gene data show CDR1 as LGHDT and CDR2 as YNNKEL (reference sequence). The V and J ends lost 0 bases and 4 bases respectively, with 22 bases between them. CDR3 amino acids: CASSQDRSGVGVTYEQYF. The CDR3 DNA is TGTGCCAGCAGCCAAGATCGCAGCGGAGTGGGAGTTACTTACGAGCAGTACTTC.

This clonotype was counted many times. The chain uses TRBV28 and TRBJ2-7; possible D gene TRBD1, 6 bases. Germline CDR1 MDHEN, CDR2 SYDVKM. V was pared by 6 bases and J by 1 base, with 10 bases between. This CDR3 has 13 amino acids. CDR3 DNA: TGTGCCAGCAGAAAACAGGGATCCTACGAGCAGTACTTC. This codes for CASRKQGSYEQYF. The full variable domain, rest sourced from reference TRBV28 and TRBJ2-7, is DVKVTQSSRYLVKRTGEKVFLECVQDMDHENMFWYRQDPGLGLRLIYFSYDVKMKEKGDIPEGYSVSREKKERFSLILESASTNQTSMYLCASRKQGSYEQYFGPGTRLTVT.

This clonotype was counted between two and nine times. V and J are TRBV6-1 and TRBJ1-4; no clear D gene. CDR1 and CDR2 (germline): MNHNS, SASEGT. V was shortened by 8 bases and J by 13 bases, with 14 bases between the two germline ends. This CDR3 region has 11 residues. This CDR3 reads CASGNMERLFF. In DNA, the CDR3 is TGTGCCAGCGGCAACATGGAGAGACTGTTTTTT.

This chain uses TRBV7-9 with TRBJ2-3; a weak D match, TRBD1 (6 bases). V lost 6 bases and J 6 bases, leaving 16 bases between the germline ends. This CDR3 contains 14 residues. Germline V gene data show CDR1 as SEHNR and CDR2 as FQNEAQ (reference sequence). CDR3 region: CASSLSQGFDTQYF. The CDR3 DNA sequence: TGTGCCAGCAGTCTTTCTCAGGGGTTTGATACGCAGTATTTT.

Many counts were recorded for this clonotype. The chain carries TRBV5-5 and TRBJ1-1; D remains unclear. Germline V gene sequence: CDR1 SGHKS, CDR2 YYEKEE (reference sequence). The CDR3 loop spans 12 amino acids. Trimming stripped 3 bases from V and 6 bases from J, with 9 bases between. CDR3 DNA sequence: TGTGCCAGCAGCTATTTAATTGCTGAAGCTTTCTTT. Protein product: CASSYLIAEAFF.

In this sample, this clonotype turned up many times. This chain uses TRBV28 with TRBJ1-5, with D possibly being TRBD1 (5 bases). Germline-derived CDR1 and CDR2 are MDHEN and SYDVKM. Trimming left V 6 bases short and J 4 bases short, with 22 bases between. CDR3 size: 17 residues. The CDR3 region has the DNA TGTGCCAGCAGGGGGAGGGGCGGCAGCAGCCATAATCAGCCCCAGCATTTT. It translates to CASRGRGGSSHNQPQHF.

This clonotype was counted only a few times. The V gene is TRBV5-4, the J gene TRBJ2-1; 12 bases align to TRBD2. Per the germline V gene, CDR1 is SGHNT and CDR2 is YYREEE (reference sequence). V was pared by 7 bases and J by 8 bases, with 4 bases of the junction left unmatched. This CDR3 spans 13 amino acids. CDR3 nucleotide sequence: TGTGCCAGCGATCTAGCGGGAGGGCATGAGCAGTTCTTC. Residues: CASDLAGGHEQFF.

This clonotype was counted a few times. The chain recombines TRBV29-1 with TRBJ1-5, with a tentative D call TRBD1 (5 bases). The CDR3 spans 15 residues. Germline values: CDR1 SQVTM, CDR2 ANQGSEA. V shed 4 bases and J shed 1 base, with 14 bases lying between them. CDR3 sequence: CSVGDGERSNQPQHF. DNA of the CDR3: TGCAGCGTTGGGGACGGGGAACGAAGCAATCAGCCCCAGCATTTT.

This clonotype appeared a few times. This chain uses TRBV28 with TRBJ2-3, with TRBD2 as a possible D gene (6 bases). Per the germline V gene, CDR1 is MDHEN and CDR2 is SYDVKM. With 8 bases removed from V and 0 bases from J, the gap between germline ends came to 21 bases. CDR3 length: 17 residues. CDR3 sequence (DNA): TGTGCCAGCTATAGCGGAGCGCTAGCCACTAGCACAGATACGCAGTATTTT. The encoded protein is CASYSGALATSTDTQYF. Full variable domain (rest looked up from reference TRBV28 and TRBJ2-3): DVKVTQSSRYLVKRTGEKVFLECVQDMDHENMFWYRQDPGLGLRLIYFSYDVKMKEKGDIPEGYSVSREKKERFSLILESASTNQTSMYLCASYSGALATSTDTQYFGPGTRLTVL.

Comments on this clonotype: This may be a read error: a much more frequent sequence differs by one nucleotide. This chain uses TRBV11-2 with TRBJ2-3; D unclear. CDR3 size: 12 residues. Germline V CDR1 and CDR2: SGHAT, FQNNGV. The CDR3 sequence is CASSALLDTQCF. CDR3 nucleotide sequence: TGTGCCAGCAGCGCCCTTTTAGATACGCAGTGTTTT.